Sequencing of this TCR beta chain was carried out in a study of T cell repertoires in cytomegalovirus infection. Study-level information: CMV infection plus the matching HLA type was flagged by public TCR beta signatures. Study-level results: Within the response measured ex vivo, HLA-C-restricted CMV-specific TCR beta clonotypes were dominant. Pooled public TCR beta family frequency picked out CMV carriers with the relevant HLA.

Comment on this clonotype: Its antigen is still unknown.

The germline gives CDR1 DFQATT, CDR2 SNEGSKA (reference sequence). The V gene end was trimmed by 2 bases and the J gene end by 3 bases; junction bases not matched to a gene: 7. CDR3 length: 18 residues. TCRdb re-called the reads with MiXCR, one entry per CDR3 protein. The sample holds 630,000 or so distinct CDR3 sequences, roughly 26% seen once. V gene TRBV20-1 combines with J gene TRBJ2-1; TRBD2 matches at 16 bases. The specimen was CD8+ T cells from PBMCs. This TCR was recovered from a human donor in good health (CMV status not recorded). Some clones in this sample may be carry-over from other donors' samples. In nucleotides, the CDR3 is TGCAGTGCTAGACCGGGACTAGCGGGGGGGTGGGGCTACAATGAGCAGTTCTTC. It translates to CSARPGLAGGWGYNEQFF.